This entry concerns a single T cell receptor beta chain. Here immunoSEQ multiplex PCR was the method, and the copy in TCRdb shows in-frame clones only, minus some. The table has 84,000 or so clones, 91% seen once. CDR1 and CDR2 from the germline V gene are SGHNT and YYREEE (reference sequence). Trimming left V 4 bases short and J 6 bases short, with 17 bases between. The CDR3 length is 14 residues. This entry is derived from a study of control samples from healthy donors and cancer patients. Source material: blood. The chain couples TRBV5-4 to TRBJ2-7; the D gene is possibly TRBD1 (6 bases). The clonotype originates from a man aged 25-45 years in good health. CDR3 sequence reads: CASSPGTRDLEQYF. The DNA for the CDR3 is TGTGCCAGCAGCCCGGGGACAAGGGACCTCGAGCAGTACTTC.